One TCR beta chain is described in this entry. The entry originates in a study of OX40 agonist ivuxolimab in advanced cancers. Across the study: Dose-escalation patients had hepatocellular carcinoma, melanoma, renal cell or head and neck cancer.

Profiled with immunoSEQ multiplex PCR; TCRdb holds only in-frame clones, not every one. Of fewer than 80,000 clones listed, around 85% are singletons. From germline, CDR1 is KGHSH and CDR2 LQKENI. The CDR3 contains 13 residues. V lost 3 bases and J 9 bases, leaving 12 bases between the germline ends. No patient had autoimmune disease or received systemic immunosuppression. Sequenced here: CD4+ or CD8+ T cells sorted from blood, sampled in a trial of the OX40 agonist ivuxolimab. V is TRBV18 and J is TRBJ2-1; D possibly uses TRBD1 or TRBD2 (5 bases each). This receptor was taken from an adult with an advanced solid tumor such as melanoma, head and neck, liver or kidney cancer. This CDR3 reads CASSPRGETEQFF. In DNA form, the CDR3 reads TGTGCCAGCTCACCGAGAGGGGAAACTGAGCAGTTCTTC.